Below are 12 T cell receptor beta chains sequenced from a single sample in a study of CD8+ T cells in alopecia areata. Described treatment: oral pan-JAK inhibitor, 5-10 mg twice daily. As the sequencing template, cDNA was produced by extracting RNA and reverse transcribing it. Libraries were prepared by immunoSEQ multiplex PCR; TCRdb keeps only in-frame clonotypes and omits some of them. The repertoire holds some 110,000 clones, around 53% seen once, with 9.5% to 15% in the top ten. This sample comprised CD8+ T cells sorted from blood, obtained at week 24, from a patient treated with tofacitinib. The source of these receptors is a human donor with alopecia areata.

The chain joins TRBV15 to TRBJ2-3; 8 positions agree with TRBD2. Losses at the gene ends were 4 bases for V and 2 bases for J; bases not matched to a gene: 5. This CDR3 is built from 15 residues. Per germline, CDR1 LNHNV and CDR2 YYDKDF (reference sequence). The CDR3 region is CATSTQRGITDTQYF. DNA of the CDR3: TGTGCCACCAGCACCCAGCGGGGGATCACAGATACGCAGTATTTT.

The V and J genes are TRBV5-6 and TRBJ2-2, with 9 bases identical to TRBD2. The trim removed 1 base at V and 3 bases at J, leaving 1 base unmatched. The CDR3 loop spans 15 amino acids. CDR1 is SGHDT and CDR2 is YYEEEE in the germline V gene. This chain's CDR3 is CASSLLAGYTGELFF. DNA for the CDR3: TGTGCCAGCAGCTTGCTAGCGGGATACACCGGGGAGCTGTTTTTT.

This chain connects TRBV6-5 to TRBJ2-1, with 7 nucleotides matching TRBD2. From germline, CDR1 is MNHEY and CDR2 SVGAGI. This CDR3 region has 13 residues. V was clipped by 9 bases and J by 5 bases; unmatched bases: 7. Here the CDR3 reads CASGLVPNNEQFF. In DNA form, the CDR3 reads TGTGCCAGTGGACTAGTACCTAACAATGAGCAGTTCTTC.

This chain links TRBV7-8 with TRBJ1-6; 9 bases agree with TRBD1. The CDR3 contains 17 residues. Germline lookup yields CDR1 SGHVS and CDR2 FQNEAQ. After removal of 3 bases from V and 10 bases from J, the junction contained 13 bases not matched to a gene. The DNA for the CDR3 is TGTGCCAGCAGCTTGGGAACCGGGACAGGGCAACGATCACCCCTCCACTTT. Protein sequence: CASSLGTGTGQRSPLHF.

This clone was recorded only once. A read error may produce the germline difference seen at one junction end. The chain recombines TRBV2 with TRBJ2-1; 14 nucleotides match TRBD2. This CDR3 is 20 amino acids long. Germline V lookup: CDR1 SNHLY, CDR2 FYNNEI. CDR3 nucleotide sequence: TGTGCCAACAGTGATTTGGCGGGACTAGCGGGGGCGATGTTCTACAATGAGCAGTTCTTC. The encoded protein is CANSDLAGLAGAMFYNEQFF.

The rearrangement links TRBV29-1 to TRBJ1-2; 10 nucleotides align to TRBD1. Trimming at V came to 7 bases and at J to 8 bases, leaving 10 bases not matched to a gene. Germline CDR1 and CDR2: SQVTM and ANQGSEA. This CDR3 has 13 residues. The DNA of the CDR3 is TGCAGCGCCGACAGGGGGCTGGGGGACGGCTACACCTTC. This codes for CSADRGLGDGYTF.

This clone was seen a few times. The rearrangement joins TRBV2 to TRBJ2-1; 11 bases map to TRBD1. The CDR3 contains 15 residues. Germline trimming cut 6 bases from V and 6 bases from J; bases unmatched to any gene: 7. Germline CDR1 reads SNHLY; CDR2 reads FYNNEI. The CDR3 protein is CASSLDRGRTNEQFF. The CDR3 nucleotides are TGTGCCAGCAGCTTGGACAGGGGGCGAACCAATGAGCAGTTCTTC.

CDR3 nucleotide sequence: TGCGCCAGCAGCCGCGGGACGTTTGGAAACACCATATATTTT. It yields the protein CASSRGTFGNTIYF. The chain links TRBV4-3 to TRBJ1-3; D might be TRBD1 (5 bases). The CDR3 runs to 14 residues. Germline CDR1 reads LGHNA; CDR2 reads YSLEER. V was pared by 4 bases and J by 3 bases, with 10 bases between.

The rearrangement uses TRBV27 and TRBJ1-1, with a weak D call TRBD1 (5 bases). Germline CDR1 MNHEY, CDR2 SMNVEV (reference sequence). The CDR3 covers 13 residues. Trimming left V 4 bases short and J 3 bases short, with 9 bases between. CDR3 coding DNA: TGTGCCAGCAGTTGGGAGGGGCACACTGAAGCTTTCTTT. Translated: CASSWEGHTEAFF.

The chain uses TRBV27 and TRBJ2-6; D is unclear. The CDR3 extends over 13 amino acids. CDR1 is MNHEY, CDR2 SMNVEV, per germline (reference sequence). V lost 6 bases to trimming and J lost 4 bases, with 7 bases between them. In DNA, the CDR3 is TGTGCCAGCAGCCCTGTCGGGGCCAACGTCCTGACTTTC. Its translation: CASSPVGANVLTF.

The CDR3 spells CASSEEGGQGLYGYTF. For the CDR3, the DNA is TGTGCCAGCAGTGAAGAGGGGGGACAGGGGCTCTATGGCTACACCTTC. The chain employs TRBV2 and TRBJ1-2; 10 bases align to TRBD1. The CDR3 consists of 16 residues. Germline-derived CDR1 and CDR2 are SNHLY and FYNNEI. Germline trimming cut 1 base from V and 4 bases from J; bases unmatched to any gene: 6. Drawing the rest from reference TRBV2 and TRBJ1-2, the complete variable domain is EPEVTQTPSHQVTQMGQEVILRCVPISNHLYFYWYRQILGQKVEFLVSFYNNEISEKSEIFDDQFSVERPDGSNFTLKIRSTKLEDSAMYFCASSEEGGQGLYGYTFGSGTRLTVV.

Written as DNA, the CDR3 is TGTGCCAGCAGTTTCATCACAGACACGCCCTATGGCTACACCTTC. Translation: CASSFITDTPYGYTF. V and J are TRBV27 and TRBJ1-2; D not certain. The ends were cut back, 3 bases at V and 4 bases at J, with 15 bases in the middle. CDR1 MNHEY and CDR2 SMNVEV come from the germline V gene (reference sequence). The CDR3 has 15 amino acids.